This T cell receptor beta chain was recorded in a study of T-cell reconstitution after alpha-beta-depleted transplantation in children. Study-wide points: Once a year had passed after transplant, T-cell counts and diversity came mostly from newly produced T cells. Several hundred graft clones that had expanded were reportedly the source of alpha-beta T cells about two months after transplant. Surviving thymic progenitors and recipient T cells were the source of high TCRbeta diversity at day 60 in some patients.

V shed 7 bases and J 0 bases; nucleotides not matched to a gene: 12. CDR1 is MGHDK, CDR2 SYGVNS, per germline. The CDR3 is made up of 16 amino acids. Unique molecular identifiers were incorporated during preparation of the TCRbeta library. TCRdb itself ran the PCR reads through MiXCR, one entry per CDR3 protein. The sample shows under 25,000 distinct CDR3 sequences, under 15% of them seen only once. Many counts were recorded for this clonotype. Its matching antigen is unknown. The gene calls are TRBV25-1 and TRBJ2-7; 7 nucleotides align to TRBD1. The clonotype originates from a female patient under 10 years old who had a stem cell transplant for congenital amegakaryocytic thrombocytopenia, so the T cells may come from the graft donor. Sequenced material: PBMCs, mostly from graft donor cells, taken 60 days after TCRalphabeta/CD19-depleted stem cell transplant. The CDR3 loop reads CASTIVPQGSSYEQYF. The DNA for the CDR3 is TGTGCCAGCACCATAGTACCACAGGGGAGCTCCTACGAGCAGTACTTC.